This T cell receptor (beta chain) was identified during a study of T cells after yellow fever vaccination. Whole-study context: The fractions with low cell numbers were processed using SMART-Seq v4 Ultra Low Input. Study-level points and caveats: Reappearing after the booster were most of the clones from primary vaccination (about 96% CD4, around 90% CD8). The secondary response was weaker, and its peak arrived faster, on day 5 versus 15.

5'RACE template switching generated TCR cDNA, adding a universal primer site and UMIs. TCRdb re-analysed the 5' RACE reads in MiXCR, keeping a single row per CDR3 protein. The sample lists around 340,000 distinct CDR3 sequences, around 12% occurring once. The CDR3 extends over 15 amino acids. Per the germline V gene, CDR1 is SGHRS and CDR2 is YFSETQ. V was trimmed by 3 bases and J by 1 base, leaving 11 bases between them. With regard to this clonotype: Antigen: not known.

The rearrangement links TRBV5-1 to TRBJ2-1, with a weak D call TRBD1 (6 bases). The input for sequencing was CD4+ T cells sorted from PBMCs, taken 15 days after the yellow fever booster vaccination. The source is a man younger than 35 who received the YFV17D yellow fever vaccine. The CDR3 DNA reads TGCGCCAGCAGCTCAGGGGCCCCTTCCTACAATGAGCAGTTCTTC. This sequence encodes CASSSGAPSYNEQFF.